The sequence of this T cell receptor (beta chain) was determined in a study of graft-versus-host responses after intestinal transplantation. As for the study in general: Transplants given to recipients were multivisceral, liver-intestinal, or isolated intestinal.

TCRdb's copy holds only in-frame clones and misses some; the assay was immunoSEQ multiplex PCR. Of 2,000 or so clones listed, roughly 90% are singletons. Per the germline V gene, CDR1 is LNHDA and CDR2 is SQIVND (reference sequence). V was clipped by 4 bases and J by 0 bases, with 7 bases between them. The CDR3 is 14 amino acids. Tissue from the graft was processed to free its intraepithelial and lamina propria lymphocytes. About this clone itself: Its specificity is unknown.

General study points: Recipient-marrow GvH clones were detected, some having first appeared in ileum or blood.

This clonotype was sampled from a human patient who received an intestinal transplant, so some T cells may come from the graft donor. The sample was ileum tissue, taken around 74 days after transplant. V and J are TRBV19 and TRBJ2-1, with D uncertain. The CDR3 spells CASSNLASYNEQFF. DNA for the CDR3: TGTGCCAGTAGTAACTTAGCCTCCTACAATGAGCAGTTCTTC. Using reference TRBV19 and TRBJ2-1 for the parts outside the CDR3, the full variable domain is DGGITQSPKYLFRKEGQNVTLSCEQNLNHDAMYWYRQDPGQGLRLIYYSQIVNDFQKGDIAEGYSVSREKKESFPLTVTSAQKNPTAFYLCASSNLASYNEQFFGPGTRLTVL.